The next 2 T cell receptor beta chains were all read from a single sample in a study of cytomegalovirus exposure and HLA in healthy donors. Researchers ran the PCR with 60 Vbeta and 13 Jbeta primers. Only in-frame clones appear in the TCRdb table, and some are missing; sequencing was by immunoSEQ multiplex PCR. The sample lists almost 200,000 clones, 70% to 80% occurring once. The sequencing sample was made of PBMCs. Receptors originate from a woman between 25 and 40 years old in good health and CMV-seropositive.

The chain has TRBV10-3 and TRBJ2-7; unclear D gene. CDR3 length equals 14 residues. The V gene's germline CDR1 is ENHRY and CDR2 SYGVKD. The V end was cut by 0 bases, the J end by 0 bases, with 6 bases between. CDR3 amino acids: CAISESSNSYEQYF. The CDR3 nucleotides are TGTGCCATCAGTGAGTCATCAAACTCCTACGAGCAGTACTTC.

V usage is TRBV6-6 and J usage is TRBJ1-2, with 9 bases fitting TRBD1. Looked up from germline, CDR1 is MNHNY and CDR2 is SVGAGI (reference sequence). Losses at the gene ends were 5 bases for V and 4 bases for J; bases not matched to a gene: 8. CDR3 length equals 15 residues. For the CDR3, the DNA is TGTGCCAGCAGTCCCCCAGGGGACAGGGTCTATGGCTACACCTTC. Translation gives CASSPPGDRVYGYTF.